This TCR beta chain was identified in a study of cytomegalovirus exposure and HLA in healthy donors. Points from the study as a whole: With further analysis later on, most CMV-associated TCR beta chains appeared HLA-restricted.

The CDR3 is 13 residues long. Germline CDR1 is MNHNY and CDR2 is SVGAGI (reference sequence). Deletions cut 6 bases from V and 11 bases from J, with 18 bases between. As concerns this clone: Its antigen is as yet unknown.

The PCR was carried out with 60 Vbeta primers and 13 Jbeta primers. Profiling relied on immunoSEQ multiplex PCR, and the TCRdb table lists in-frame clones only, not all of them. In the table there are 150,000 or so clones, roughly 80% of which are singletons. Sequencing was carried out using PBMCs. The chain carries TRBV6-6 and TRBJ2-3; D might be TRBD2 (6 bases). This TCR was recovered from a man aged 45-65 years in good health and CMV-seropositive. This chain's CDR3 is CASRTWDFSEQYF. In DNA form, the CDR3 reads TGTGCCAGCAGGACCTGGGACTTTTCAGAGCAGTATTTT.